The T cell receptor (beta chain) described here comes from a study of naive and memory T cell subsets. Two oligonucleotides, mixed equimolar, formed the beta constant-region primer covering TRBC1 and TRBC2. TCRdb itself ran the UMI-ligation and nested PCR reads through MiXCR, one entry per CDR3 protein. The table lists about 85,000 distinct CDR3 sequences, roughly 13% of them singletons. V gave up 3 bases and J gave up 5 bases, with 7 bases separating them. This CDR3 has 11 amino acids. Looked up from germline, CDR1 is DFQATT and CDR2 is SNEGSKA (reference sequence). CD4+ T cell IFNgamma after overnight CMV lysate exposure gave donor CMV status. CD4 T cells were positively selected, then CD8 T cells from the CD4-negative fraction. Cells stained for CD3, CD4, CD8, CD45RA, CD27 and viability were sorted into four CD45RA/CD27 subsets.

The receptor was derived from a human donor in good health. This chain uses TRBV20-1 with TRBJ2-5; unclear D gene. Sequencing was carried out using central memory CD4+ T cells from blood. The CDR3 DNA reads TGCAGTGCTAGCCATACCGAGACCCAGTACTTC. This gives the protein CSASHTETQYF.